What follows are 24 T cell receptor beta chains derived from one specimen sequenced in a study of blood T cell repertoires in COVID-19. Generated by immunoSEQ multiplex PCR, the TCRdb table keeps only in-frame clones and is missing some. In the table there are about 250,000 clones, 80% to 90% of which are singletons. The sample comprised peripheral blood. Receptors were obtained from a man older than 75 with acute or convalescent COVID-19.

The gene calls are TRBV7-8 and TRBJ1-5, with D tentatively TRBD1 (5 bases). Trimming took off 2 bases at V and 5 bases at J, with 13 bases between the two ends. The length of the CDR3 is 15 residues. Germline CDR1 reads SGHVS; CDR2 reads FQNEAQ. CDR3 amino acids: CASSLQGERHQPQHF. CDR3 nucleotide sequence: TGTGCCAGCAGCTTACAAGGGGAACGACATCAGCCCCAGCATTTT.

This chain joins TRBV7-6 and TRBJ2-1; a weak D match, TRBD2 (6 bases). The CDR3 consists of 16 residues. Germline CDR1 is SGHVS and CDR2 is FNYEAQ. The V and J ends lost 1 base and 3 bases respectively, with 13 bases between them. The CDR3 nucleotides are TGTGCCAGCAGCTTAGAGGTGGCGGGAAACTACAATGAGCAGTTCTTC. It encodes CASSLEVAGNYNEQFF.

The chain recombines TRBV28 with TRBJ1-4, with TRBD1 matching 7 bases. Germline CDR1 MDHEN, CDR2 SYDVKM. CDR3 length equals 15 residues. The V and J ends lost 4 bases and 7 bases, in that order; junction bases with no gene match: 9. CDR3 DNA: TGTGCCAGCAGTTCATCCAGGGGGAGGCGTGAAAAACTGTTTTTT. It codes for CASSSSRGRREKLFF.

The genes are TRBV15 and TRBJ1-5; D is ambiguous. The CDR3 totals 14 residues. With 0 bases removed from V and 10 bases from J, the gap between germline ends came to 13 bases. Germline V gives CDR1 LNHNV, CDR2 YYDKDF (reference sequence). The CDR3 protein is CATSRDRHLVPQHF. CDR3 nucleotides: TGTGCCACCAGCAGAGATCGGCACCTAGTTCCCCAGCATTTT.

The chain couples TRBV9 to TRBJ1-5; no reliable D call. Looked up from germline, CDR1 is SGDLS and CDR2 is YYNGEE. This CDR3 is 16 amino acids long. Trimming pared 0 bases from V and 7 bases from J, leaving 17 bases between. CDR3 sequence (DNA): TGTGCCAGCAGCGTAGACGATGGCCCCCAAACCCAGCCCCAGCATTTT. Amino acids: CASSVDDGPQTQPQHF.

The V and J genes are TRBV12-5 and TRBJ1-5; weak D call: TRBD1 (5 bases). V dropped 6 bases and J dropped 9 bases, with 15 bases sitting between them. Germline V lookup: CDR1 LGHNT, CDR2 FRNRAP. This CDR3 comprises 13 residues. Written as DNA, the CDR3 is TGTGCTAGTGGGCCGACTGGGACTCGGCCCCAGCATTTT. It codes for CASGPTGTRPQHF.

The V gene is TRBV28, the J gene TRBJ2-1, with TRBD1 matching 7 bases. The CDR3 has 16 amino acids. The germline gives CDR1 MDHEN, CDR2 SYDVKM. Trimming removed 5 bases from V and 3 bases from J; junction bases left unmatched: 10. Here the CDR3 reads CASSPSLWTGYNEQFF. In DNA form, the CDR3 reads TGTGCCAGCAGTCCATCTCTTTGGACAGGCTACAATGAGCAGTTCTTC.

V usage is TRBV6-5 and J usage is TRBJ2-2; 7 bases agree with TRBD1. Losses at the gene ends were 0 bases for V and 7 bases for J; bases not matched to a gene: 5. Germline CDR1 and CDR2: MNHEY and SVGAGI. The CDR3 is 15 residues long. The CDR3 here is CASSYSQGVDGELFF. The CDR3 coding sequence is TGTGCCAGCAGTTACTCTCAGGGGGTTGACGGGGAGCTGTTTTTT.

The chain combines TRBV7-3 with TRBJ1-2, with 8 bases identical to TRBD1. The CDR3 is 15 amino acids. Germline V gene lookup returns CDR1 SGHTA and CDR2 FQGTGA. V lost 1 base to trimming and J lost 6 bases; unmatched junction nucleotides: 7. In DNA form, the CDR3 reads TGTGCCAGCAGCTTAAAGACAGGGGTAGTAGATGGCTACACCTTC. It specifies CASSLKTGVVDGYTF.

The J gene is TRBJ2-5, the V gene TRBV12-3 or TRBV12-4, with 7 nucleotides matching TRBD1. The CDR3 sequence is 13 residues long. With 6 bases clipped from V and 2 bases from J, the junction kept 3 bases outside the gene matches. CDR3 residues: CASSQGQQETQYF. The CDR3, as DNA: TGTGCCAGCAGCCAGGGACAGCAAGAGACCCAGTACTTC.

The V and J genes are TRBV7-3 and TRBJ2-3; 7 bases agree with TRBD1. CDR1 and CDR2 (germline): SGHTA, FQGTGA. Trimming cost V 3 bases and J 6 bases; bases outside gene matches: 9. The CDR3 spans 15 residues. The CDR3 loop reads CASSLLTGATDTQYF. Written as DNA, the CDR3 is TGTGCCAGCAGCTTGCTAACAGGGGCTACCGATACGCAGTATTTT.

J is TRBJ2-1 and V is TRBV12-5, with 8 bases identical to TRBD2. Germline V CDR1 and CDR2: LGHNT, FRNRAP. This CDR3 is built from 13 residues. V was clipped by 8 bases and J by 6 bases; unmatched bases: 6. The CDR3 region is CASKAGVANEQFF. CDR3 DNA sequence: TGTGCTAGTAAAGCGGGAGTAGCCAATGAGCAGTTCTTC.

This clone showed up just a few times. CDR3 sequence (DNA): TGTGCCAGCAGCTTAGAACGCGGGAGCTCCTACGAGCAGTACTTC. Protein sequence: CASSLERGSSYEQYF. The rearrangement uses TRBV7-2 and TRBJ2-7, with 7 bases matching TRBD2. Trimming at V came to 1 base and at J to 0 bases, leaving 3 bases not matched to a gene. Per germline, CDR1 SGHTA and CDR2 FQGNSA. The length of the CDR3 is 15 residues. Supplemented by reference TRBV7-2 and TRBJ2-7, the full variable domain reads GAGVSQSPSNKVTEKGKDVELRCDPISGHTALYWYRQSLGQGLEFLIYFQGNSAPDKSGLPSDRFSAERTGGSVSTLTIQRTQQEDSAVYLCASSLERGSSYEQYFGPGTRLTVT.

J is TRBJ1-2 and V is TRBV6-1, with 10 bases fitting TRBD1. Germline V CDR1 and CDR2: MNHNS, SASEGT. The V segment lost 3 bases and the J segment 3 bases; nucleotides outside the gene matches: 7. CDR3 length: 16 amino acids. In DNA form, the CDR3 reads TGTGCCAGCAGTGACTATGACAGGGGGCGTGACTATGGCTACACCTTC. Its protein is CASSDYDRGRDYGYTF.

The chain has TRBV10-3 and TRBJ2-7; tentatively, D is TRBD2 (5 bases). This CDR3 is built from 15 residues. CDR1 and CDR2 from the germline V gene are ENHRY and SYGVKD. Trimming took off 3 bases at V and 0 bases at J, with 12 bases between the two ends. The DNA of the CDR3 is TGTGCCATCAGTGAAGGTCGGGGAAGCTCCTACGAGCAGTACTTC. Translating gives CAISEGRGSSYEQYF.

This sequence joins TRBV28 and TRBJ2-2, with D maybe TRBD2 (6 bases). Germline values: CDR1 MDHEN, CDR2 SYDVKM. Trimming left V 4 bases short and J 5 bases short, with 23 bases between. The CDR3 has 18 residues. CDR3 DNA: TGTGCCAGCAGTTCGCCCGGGACTCCCGGGCGTTTAACCGGGGAGCTGTTTTTT. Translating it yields CASSSPGTPGRLTGELFF.

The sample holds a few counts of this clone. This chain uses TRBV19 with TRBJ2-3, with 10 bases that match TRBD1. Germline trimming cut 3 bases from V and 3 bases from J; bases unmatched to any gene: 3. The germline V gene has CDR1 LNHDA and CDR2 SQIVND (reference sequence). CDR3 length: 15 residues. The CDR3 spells CASSMRGQGTDTQYF. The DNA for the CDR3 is TGTGCCAGTAGTATGAGGGGACAGGGGACAGATACGCAGTATTTT.

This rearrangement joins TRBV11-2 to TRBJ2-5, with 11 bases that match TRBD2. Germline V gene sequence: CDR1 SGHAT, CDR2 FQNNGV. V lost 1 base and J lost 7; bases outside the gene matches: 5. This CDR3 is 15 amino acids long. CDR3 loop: CASSLVAGGGGTQYF. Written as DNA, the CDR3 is TGTGCCAGCAGCTTAGTAGCGGGAGGGGGAGGGACCCAGTACTTC.

CDR3 loop: CASSSRRQTPSGNTIYF. DNA of the CDR3: TGTGCCAGCAGTTCCCGACGACAGACTCCCTCTGGAAACACCATATATTTT. V is TRBV6-2 or TRBV6-3 and J is TRBJ1-3, with D possibly matching TRBD1 (5 bases). V was cut by 4 bases and J by 0 bases, with 16 bases left in between. Germline lookup yields CDR1 MNHEY and CDR2 SVGEGT. CDR3 length: 17 amino acids.

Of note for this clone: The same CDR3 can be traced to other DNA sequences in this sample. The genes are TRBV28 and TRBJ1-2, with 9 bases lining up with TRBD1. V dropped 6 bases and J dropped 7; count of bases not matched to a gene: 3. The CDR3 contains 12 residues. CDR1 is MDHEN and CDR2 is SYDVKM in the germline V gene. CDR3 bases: TGTGCCAGCAGCTCGACAGGGGGTGGCTACACCTTC. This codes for CASSSTGGGYTF.

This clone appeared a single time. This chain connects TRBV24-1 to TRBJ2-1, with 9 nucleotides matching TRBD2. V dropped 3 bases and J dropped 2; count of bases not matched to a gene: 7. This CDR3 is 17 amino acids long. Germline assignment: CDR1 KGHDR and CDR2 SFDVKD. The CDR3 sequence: CATSDGVAGATYNEQFF. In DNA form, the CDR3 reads TGTGCCACCAGTGATGGGGTAGCGGGAGCCACCTACAATGAGCAGTTCTTC.

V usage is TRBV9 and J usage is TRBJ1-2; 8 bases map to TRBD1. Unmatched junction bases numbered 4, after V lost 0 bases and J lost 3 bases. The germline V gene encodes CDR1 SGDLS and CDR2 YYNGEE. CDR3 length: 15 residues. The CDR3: CASSVGLGQDYGYTF. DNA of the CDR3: TGTGCCAGCAGCGTAGGCCTGGGACAGGACTATGGCTACACCTTC.

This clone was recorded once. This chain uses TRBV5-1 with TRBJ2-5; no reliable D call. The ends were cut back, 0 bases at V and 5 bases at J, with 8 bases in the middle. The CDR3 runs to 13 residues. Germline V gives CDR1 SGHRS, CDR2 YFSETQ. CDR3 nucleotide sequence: TGCGCCAGCAGCTTGGACACGCGGGAGACCCAGTACTTC. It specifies CASSLDTRETQYF.

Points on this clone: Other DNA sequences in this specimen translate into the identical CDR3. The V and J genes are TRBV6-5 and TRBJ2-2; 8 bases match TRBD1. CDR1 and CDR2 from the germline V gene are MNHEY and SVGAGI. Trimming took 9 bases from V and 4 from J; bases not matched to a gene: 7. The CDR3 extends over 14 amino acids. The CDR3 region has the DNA TGTGCCAGTCGGCGAACAGGGGGCACCGGGGAGCTGTTTTTT. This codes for CASRRTGGTGELFF.